The sequence of this T cell receptor (beta chain) was determined in a study of CD8+ T cells in alopecia areata. Looking at the study overall: Treated patients were given 5 to 10 mg oral tofacitinib twice daily. Study conclusions and caveats: Mice gave a clearer picture of TCR sharing than patients did, possibly for HLA-related reasons.

Extracted RNA was reverse transcribed, and the resulting cDNA served as sequencing template. This table comes from immunoSEQ multiplex PCR, and its TCRdb copy is limited to in-frame clones, with some not included. Of about 140,000 clones in the sample, 85% to 90% are singletons; the top ten hold roughly 13%. Stated treatment: oral pan-JAK inhibitor, 5-10 mg twice daily. CDR1 and CDR2 from the germline V gene are SNHLY and FYNNEI. Between the trimmed V and J ends, which lost 6 bases and 6 bases, there was a span of 21 bases. This CDR3 is built from 15 residues. This clone was found once. Antigen: not known.

The receptor's source is a human donor with alopecia areata. The specimen was CD8+ T cells sorted from blood, collected at week 4, from a patient treated with tofacitinib. The chain joins TRBV2 to TRBJ2-7; TRBD1 might be the D (7 bases). The DNA for the CDR3 is TGTGCCAGCAGGGACCCCAGGGGGGCTGGCGCCGAGCAGTACTTC. The encoded protein is CASRDPRGAGAEQYF.